The rows below give T cell receptor beta chains drawn from one sample of a study of long-term antiretroviral therapy in people with HIV. Sequencing used immunoSEQ multiplex PCR; TCRdb keeps in-frame clones, though not all of them. This table holds under 50,000 clones, about 89% found once. The sample was unsorted PBMCs, taken 0.1 years before starting antiretroviral therapy. Every receptor here comes from a woman in her forties or fifties with HIV. The CDR3 runs from the conserved cysteine through the conserved F or W.

12 TRBJ2-7 TRBV6-1 CASRPQSYEQYF
13 TRBJ2-1 TRBV7-9 CASGGFGKVEQFF
15 TRBJ1-4 TRBV7-9 CASSFGSGSPGKLFF
14 TRBJ2-3 TRBV6-5 CASTKRGGGDTQYF
14 TRBJ2-5 TRBV6-6 CASGAGGLGETQYF
14 TRBJ1-6 TRBV7-2 CASSSGTGLGPLHF
15 TRBJ2-5 TRBV7-9 CASSSDQRLKETQYF
14 TRBJ2-1 TRBV7-9 CASSLAGTYNEQFF
16 TRBJ1-1 TRBV19 CASSPWDAGQPTEAFF
15 TRBJ2-1 TRBV6-6 CASSYSKLGYNEQFF
12 TRBJ1-1 TRBV9 CASSVAGSEAFF